This T cell receptor beta chain comes out of a study of T-cell reconstitution after alpha-beta-depleted transplantation in children. During its preparation, the TCRbeta library received unique molecular identifiers. TCRdb ran MiXCR on the PCR reads and lists one entry per CDR3 protein. The profile shows a few hundred thousand distinct CDR3 sequences, 13% of them singletons. V lost 3 bases and J 1 base, leaving 8 bases between the germline ends. Germline V gene lookup returns CDR1 DFQATT and CDR2 SNEGSKA (reference sequence). The CDR3 runs to 13 residues. This clonotype appeared many times. The sequence derives from a male patient between 5 and 17 years old who had a stem cell transplant for acute myeloid leukemia, so the T cells may come from the graft donor. This chain links TRBV20-1 with TRBJ2-3; the D gene is possibly TRBD2 (5 bases). Sequenced here: PBMCs, mostly from graft donor cells, sampled 360 days after TCRalphabeta/CD19-depleted stem cell transplant. CDR3 coding DNA: TGCAGTGCTAGGGCCGGGGGCACAGATACGCAGTATTTT. It codes for CSARAGGTDTQYF.